This is a list of T cell receptor beta chains from one sample in a study of cytomegalovirus exposure and HLA in healthy donors. Generated by immunoSEQ multiplex PCR, the TCRdb table keeps only in-frame clones and is missing some. The data hold roughly 92,000 clones, with approximately 80% observed a single time. Material: PBMCs. The receptors originated from a woman in her seventies in good health and CMV-seropositive. CDR3s include the opening cysteine and the closing phenylalanine or tryptophan. The D gene is left open where the match is weak. Clone size is stated in some rows and not others, as once, few, many or a class when expanded.

D	J	V	size	CDR3	DNA
.	TRBJ2-7	TRBV21-1	.	CASSKRGQVPYEQYF	TGTGCCAGCAGCAAAAGGGGACAGGTTCCCTACGAGCAGTACTTC
TRBD1	TRBJ1-6	TRBV7-2	once	CASSSGQGPLIPLHF	TGTGCCAGCAGCTCGGGACAGGGCCCGCTGATTCCCCTCCACTTT
.	TRBJ1-1	TRBV5-1	.	CASKSPGMNTEAFF	TGCGCCAGCAAGTCCCCAGGCATGAACACTGAAGCTTTCTTT
TRBD2	TRBJ2-7	TRBV7-2	few	CASSLDPSGSYEQYF	TGTGCCAGCAGCTTAGACCCTAGCGGATCCTACGAGCAGTACTTC
TRBD1	TRBJ2-7	TRBV11-3	.	CASSVEGQRYYEQYF	TGTGCCAGCAGCGTCGAGGGACAGAGATACTACGAGCAGTACTTC
TRBD1	TRBJ2-7	TRBV18	.	CASSQGQGAGEQYF	TGTGCCAGCTCACAGGGACAGGGGGCAGGTGAGCAGTACTTC
.	TRBJ1-1	TRBV6-5	few	CASSYSAGLTEAFF	TGTGCCAGCAGTTACTCTGCGGGGCTCACTGAAGCTTTCTTT
.	TRBJ2-1	TRBV6-4	.	CASSAQSRGPYNEQFF	TGTGCCAGCAGTGCTCAAAGCAGGGGACCCTACAATGAGCAGTTCTTC
.	TRBJ2-2	TRBV9	.	CASSVVSTGELFF	TGTGCCAGCAGCGTAGTCAGCACCGGGGAGCTGTTTTTT
TRBD2	TRBJ2-1	TRBV27	.	CASNPWTSGLIYNEQFF	TGTGCCAGCAATCCTTGGACTAGCGGACTTATCTACAATGAGCAGTTCTTC
.	TRBJ1-5	TRBV15	.	CATSITGIGGNQPQHF	TGTGCCACCAGCATTACAGGGATCGGGGGCAATCAGCCCCAGCATTTT
.	TRBJ1-1	TRBV19	few	CASKTKLNTEAFF	TGTGCCAGTAAGACAAAATTGAACACTGAAGCTTTCTTT
.	TRBJ2-1	TRBV7-3	.	CASSLGSLEEQFF	TGTGCCAGCAGCTTAGGCTCTCTAGAAGAGCAGTTCTTC
.	TRBJ2-5	TRBV28	.	CASSSQTGWRETQYF	TGTGCCAGCAGTTCCCAAACAGGGTGGAGGGAGACCCAGTACTTC